These 28 T cell receptor beta chains came from one sample sequenced in a study of blood T cell repertoires in COVID-19. Only in-frame clones appear in the TCRdb table, and some are missing; sequencing was by immunoSEQ multiplex PCR. The data contain about 220,000 clones, approximately 80% of them singletons. Sequenced input: peripheral blood. The receptors derive from a human donor in a cohort sampled during active COVID-19.

This chain links TRBV2 with TRBJ1-3; D remains ambiguous. Germline V gene sequence: CDR1 SNHLY, CDR2 FYNNEI. This CDR3 is 14 amino acids long. V lost 4 bases to trimming and J lost 4 bases, with 11 bases between them. Here the CDR3 reads CASSVQREGNTIYF. The CDR3 DNA sequence: TGTGCCAGCAGTGTGCAACGCGAAGGAAACACCATATATTTT. Full variable domain (missing parts from reference TRBV2 and TRBJ1-3): EPEVTQTPSHQVTQMGQEVILRCVPISNHLYFYWYRQILGQKVEFLVSFYNNEISEKSEIFDDQFSVERPDGSNFTLKIRSTKLEDSAMYFCASSVQREGNTIYFGEGSWLTVV.

This clone has only one observation. The chain links TRBV28 to TRBJ1-6; D perhaps matches TRBD1 (6 bases). V was trimmed by 1 base and J by 10 bases, leaving 14 bases between them. CDR3 length: 15 amino acids. Germline V CDR1 and CDR2: MDHEN, SYDVKM. The DNA for the CDR3 is TGTGCCAGCAGTTTATCCTACAGGGTTGGCTCACCCCTCCACTTT. As protein: CASSLSYRVGSPLHF.

The V gene is TRBV19, the J gene TRBJ2-7; 7 positions match TRBD2. The CDR3 consists of 14 residues. V shed 7 bases and J 4 bases; nucleotides not matched to a gene: 10. Looked up from germline, CDR1 is LNHDA and CDR2 is SQIVND (reference sequence). CDR3 nucleotide sequence: TGTGCCAGTACCCCGGGGAGGGGTGGGTACGAGCAGTACTTC. Amino acid sequence: CASTPGRGGYEQYF.

The chain couples TRBV4-3 to TRBJ1-1, with a tentative D call TRBD1 (6 bases). Germline loops: CDR1 LGHNA, CDR2 YSLEER. The CDR3 runs to 15 residues. V was shortened by 2 bases and J by 2 bases, with 12 bases between the two germline ends. The CDR3 DNA reads as TGCGCCAGCAGCCAATTTTCGGACAGCAACACTGAAGCTTTCTTT. It codes for CASSQFSDSNTEAFF.

This clone occurred once. This chain uses TRBV6-5 with TRBJ2-7; D may be TRBD1 (6 bases). Deletions cut 6 bases from V and 1 base from J, with 13 bases between. This CDR3 has 14 residues. Germline CDR1 and CDR2: MNHEY and SVGAGI. The CDR3 sequence: CASSATGFSYEQYF. The CDR3 DNA sequence: TGTGCCAGCAGCGCGACAGGCTTTTCCTACGAGCAGTACTTC.

This clone is a singleton in its sample. The chain joins TRBV6-6 to TRBJ1-5; possible D gene TRBD1, 6 bases. This CDR3 comprises 16 residues. Germline-derived CDR1 and CDR2 are MNHNY and SVGAGI (reference sequence). V gave up 5 bases and J gave up 7 bases, with 21 bases separating them. CDR3 DNA sequence: TGTGCCAGCAGTCCCCTCGGGGGGGGCGCAGGGCAGCCCCAGCATTTT. It codes for CASSPLGGGAGQPQHF.

J is TRBJ2-2 and V is TRBV28; no reliable D call. The CDR3 extends over 13 amino acids. Germline V gives CDR1 MDHEN, CDR2 SYDVKM. V dropped 6 bases and J dropped 4 bases, with 9 bases sitting between them. This CDR3 is CASSPPSTGELFF. The CDR3 DNA follows: TGTGCCAGCAGCCCCCCTAGCACCGGGGAGCTGTTTTTT.

This clone has a single count. This rearrangement joins TRBV2 to TRBJ2-1; TRBD2 matches at 10 bases. The length of the CDR3 is 15 residues. The germline V gene has CDR1 SNHLY and CDR2 FYNNEI. Trimming removed 6 bases from V and 9 bases from J; junction bases left unmatched: 11. The CDR3 here is CASSDPSGSGPEQFF. CDR3 DNA sequence: TGTGCCAGCAGCGATCCTAGCGGGAGCGGGCCTGAGCAGTTCTTC.

This sequence joins TRBV9 and TRBJ1-4; maybe TRBD1 (6 bases). Germline V CDR1 and CDR2: SGDLS, YYNGEE. Trimming shortened V by 6 bases and J by 0 bases, and 18 bases separated the two germline ends. The CDR3 covers 17 residues. CDR3 protein: CASTSGRDTATNEKLFF. The CDR3 nucleotides are TGTGCCAGCACCTCTGGTCGGGACACTGCAACTAATGAAAAACTGTTTTTT.

This clone appeared once. This sequence joins TRBV6-2 or TRBV6-3 and TRBJ2-3; D might be TRBD2 (6 bases). CDR3 length equals 14 residues. Germline-derived CDR1 and CDR2 are MNHEY and SVGEGT. Trimming stripped 0 bases from V and 10 bases from J, with 14 bases between. The CDR3 here is CASSYSGSPGAQYF. CDR3 nucleotides: TGTGCCAGCAGTTACTCGGGCTCCCCGGGAGCGCAGTATTTT.

V gene TRBV5-4 combines with J gene TRBJ2-3; a possible D gene is TRBD2 (8 bases). This CDR3 is 15 amino acids long. Germline V gene sequence: CDR1 SGHNT, CDR2 YYREEE (reference sequence). The V and J ends lost 6 bases and 10 bases respectively, with 24 bases between them. The CDR3 sequence is CASTTQGTSYRAQYF. The DNA of the CDR3 is TGTGCCAGCACCACACAGGGGACTAGTTATCGGGCGCAGTATTTT.

In nucleotides, the CDR3 is TGCGCCAGCAGCCAAGGGGTTAGCGAGAACACCGGGGAGCTGTTTTTT. As protein: CASSQGVSENTGELFF. The chain links TRBV4-1 to TRBJ2-2, with a weak D call TRBD2 (5 bases). The CDR3 has 16 amino acids. Germline V lookup: CDR1 MGHRA, CDR2 YSYEKL. V dropped 1 base and J dropped 1 base, with 10 bases sitting between them.

This clone was observed a handful of times. The rearrangement joins TRBV28 to TRBJ1-5; 9 bases align to TRBD1. CDR1 and CDR2 (germline): MDHEN, SYDVKM. The junction had 4 bases not matched to a gene; V was cut back by 6 bases and J by 1 base. The CDR3 spans 15 residues. The CDR3 reads CASRIQGASNQPQHF. Written as DNA, the CDR3 is TGTGCCAGCAGGATACAGGGGGCCAGCAATCAGCCCCAGCATTTT.

The chain is built from TRBV7-9 and TRBJ2-2; the D gene is possibly TRBD2 (5 bases). The CDR3 loop spans 14 amino acids. CDR1 SEHNR and CDR2 FQNEAQ come from the germline V gene (reference sequence). V was cut by 5 bases and J by 5 bases, with 12 bases left in between. CDR3 region: CASSPFSETGELFF. Here the CDR3 DNA reads TGTGCCAGCAGCCCTTTTAGCGAGACCGGGGAGCTGTTTTTT. Full variable domain (rest looked up from reference TRBV7-9 and TRBJ2-2): DTGVSQNPRHKITKRGQNVTFRCDPISEHNRLYWYRQTLGQGPEFLTYFQNEAQLEKSRLLSDRFSAERPKGSFSTLEIQRTEQGDSAMYLCASSPFSETGELFFGEGSRLTVL.

V is TRBV5-1 and J is TRBJ2-3; 7 nucleotides align to TRBD1. V lost 2 bases, J lost 4 bases, and 4 bases stayed unmatched. CDR3 length: 14 residues. Germline CDR1 SGHRS, CDR2 YFSETQ. The CDR3 spells CASSLGQASDTQYF. For the CDR3, the DNA is TGCGCCAGCAGCTTAGGACAGGCCTCAGATACGCAGTATTTT. The full variable domain, with the rest looked up from reference TRBV5-1 and TRBJ2-3, is KAGVTQTPRYLIKTRGQQVTLSCSPISGHRSVSWYQQTPGQGLQFLFEYFSETQRNKGNFPGRFSGRQFSNSRSEMNVSTLELGDSALYLCASSLGQASDTQYFGPGTRLTVL.

This clone appeared a few times. V is TRBV6-1 and J is TRBJ1-2; possible D gene TRBD1, 5 bases. CDR1 is MNHNS, CDR2 SASEGT, per germline. V was clipped by 2 bases and J by 7 bases, with 14 bases between them. The CDR3 is 14 amino acids. The CDR3 here is CASSEHRTGGGYTF. The CDR3 region has the DNA TGTGCCAGCAGTGAACATCGTACCGGGGGTGGCTACACCTTC.

The chain recombines TRBV6-6 with TRBJ1-5, with 11 bases aligning to TRBD1. V was clipped by 2 bases and J by 2 bases; unmatched bases: 2. This CDR3 has 16 residues. From germline, CDR1 is MNHNY and CDR2 SVGAGI (reference sequence). The CDR3 DNA reads TGTGCCAGCAGTTACGGGACAGGGGGTCGCAATCAGCCCCAGCATTTT. Residues: CASSYGTGGRNQPQHF.

The sample holds many counts of this clone. The chain employs TRBV6-4 and TRBJ2-1; 7 bases match TRBD1. CDR3 length: 15 amino acids. Unmatched junction bases numbered 10, after V lost 4 bases and J lost 7 bases. Germline V gene lookup returns CDR1 MRHNA and CDR2 SNTAGT. The DNA for the CDR3 is TGTGCCAGCAGTGGACAGGGTGAGGGTAGTAATGAGCAGTTCTTC. This gives the protein CASSGQGEGSNEQFF.

The chain couples TRBV5-1 to TRBJ1-5, with D maybe TRBD1 (6 bases). Trimming shortened V by 0 bases and J by 0 bases, and 13 bases separated the two germline ends. Germline CDR1 SGHRS, CDR2 YFSETQ. The CDR3 consists of 17 residues. The CDR3, as DNA: TGCGCCAGCAGCTTGGCCCCCGCAGGGGCTAGCAATCAGCCCCAGCATTTT. Protein sequence: CASSLAPAGASNQPQHF.

The V call is TRBV7-9, the J call TRBJ1-1; no definite D call. The V end was cut by 2 bases, the J end by 10 bases, with 20 bases between. The CDR3 loop spans 15 amino acids. Germline V CDR1 and CDR2: SEHNR, FQNEAQ (reference sequence). DNA for the CDR3: TGTGCCAGCAGCTTAAGGAGTAGGGAGGGCGCGGGAGCTTTCTTT. Its translation: CASSLRSREGAGAFF.

The chain has TRBV7-6 and TRBJ2-1; 8 positions agree with TRBD1. CDR3 length: 15 residues. Per germline, CDR1 SGHVS and CDR2 FNYEAQ. V lost 5 bases to trimming and J lost 5 bases; unmatched junction nucleotides: 8. CDR3 region: CASSLEDRDHNEQFF. The CDR3 DNA sequence: TGTGCCAGCAGCCTAGAGGACAGGGACCACAATGAGCAGTTCTTC.

The chain is built from TRBV7-6 and TRBJ1-5; 8 nucleotides match TRBD1. This CDR3 is 16 amino acids long. Germline lookup yields CDR1 SGHVS and CDR2 FNYEAQ. V lost 5 bases to trimming and J lost 4 bases; unmatched junction nucleotides: 10. The CDR3: CASSAGQGGRNQPQHF. The CDR3 bases are TGTGCCAGCAGCGCCGGACAGGGTGGGCGAAATCAGCCCCAGCATTTT.

The chain carries TRBV4-3 and TRBJ2-2, with TRBD2 identical over 9 bases. The V segment lost 0 bases and the J segment 6 bases; nucleotides outside the gene matches: 14. The CDR3 spans 19 residues. Per germline, CDR1 LGHNA and CDR2 YSLEER. The CDR3 is CASSQDRRAGGSYSGELFF. CDR3 DNA sequence: TGCGCCAGCAGCCAAGATCGGCGAGCGGGGGGATCGTACTCCGGGGAGCTGTTTTTT.

The rearrangement joins TRBV19 to TRBJ2-7; a weak D match, TRBD1 (5 bases). The length of the CDR3 is 11 residues. Germline V lookup: CDR1 LNHDA, CDR2 SQIVND (reference sequence). Between the trimmed V and J ends, which lost 5 bases and 4 bases, there was a span of 6 bases. CDR3 DNA sequence: TGTGCCAGTAGTGACAGATACGAGCAGTACTTC. Protein sequence: CASSDRYEQYF.

This clone was detected a few times. CDR3 nucleotide sequence: TGTGCCAGCAGCCCGACAGGGGCTTTTGAGCCCCAGCATTTT. Amino acid sequence: CASSPTGAFEPQHF. J is TRBJ1-5 and V is TRBV7-2, with TRBD1 identical over 8 bases. CDR1 is SGHTA and CDR2 is FQGNSA in the germline V gene. This CDR3 is 14 amino acids long. Unmatched junction bases numbered 8, after V lost 5 bases and J lost 8 bases.

This clone has just a few counts. This chain uses TRBV2 with TRBJ2-3; 7 nucleotides line up with TRBD1. J gave up 6 bases and V 6 bases, and 3 bases lay outside the gene matches. The CDR3 contains 12 residues. Germline V gene lookup returns CDR1 SNHLY and CDR2 FYNNEI. Written as DNA, the CDR3 is TGTGCCAGCAGGCAGGGGGAGGATACGCAGTATTTT. Amino acids: CASRQGEDTQYF.

This chain connects TRBV5-6 to TRBJ1-3, with a possible D match to TRBD1 (6 bases). V was shortened by 3 bases and J by 0 bases, with 7 bases between the two germline ends. Per the germline V gene, CDR1 is SGHDT and CDR2 is YYEEEE. The CDR3 has 14 residues. The CDR3 spells CASSSQGSGNTIYF. As DNA, the CDR3 is TGTGCCAGCAGCTCACAGGGCTCTGGAAACACCATATATTTT.

This clone appeared once. V usage is TRBV27 and J usage is TRBJ2-2; 11 bases are shared with TRBD2. The CDR3 sequence is 20 residues long. CDR1 is MNHEY and CDR2 is SMNVEV in the germline V gene (reference sequence). Germline trimming cut 0 bases from V and 2 bases from J; bases unmatched to any gene: 11. The CDR3 DNA is TGTGCCAGCAGTTTATCACTAGCGGGGGCCAATAACGTTAACACCGGGGAGCTGTTTTTT. The encoded protein is CASSLSLAGANNVNTGELFF.